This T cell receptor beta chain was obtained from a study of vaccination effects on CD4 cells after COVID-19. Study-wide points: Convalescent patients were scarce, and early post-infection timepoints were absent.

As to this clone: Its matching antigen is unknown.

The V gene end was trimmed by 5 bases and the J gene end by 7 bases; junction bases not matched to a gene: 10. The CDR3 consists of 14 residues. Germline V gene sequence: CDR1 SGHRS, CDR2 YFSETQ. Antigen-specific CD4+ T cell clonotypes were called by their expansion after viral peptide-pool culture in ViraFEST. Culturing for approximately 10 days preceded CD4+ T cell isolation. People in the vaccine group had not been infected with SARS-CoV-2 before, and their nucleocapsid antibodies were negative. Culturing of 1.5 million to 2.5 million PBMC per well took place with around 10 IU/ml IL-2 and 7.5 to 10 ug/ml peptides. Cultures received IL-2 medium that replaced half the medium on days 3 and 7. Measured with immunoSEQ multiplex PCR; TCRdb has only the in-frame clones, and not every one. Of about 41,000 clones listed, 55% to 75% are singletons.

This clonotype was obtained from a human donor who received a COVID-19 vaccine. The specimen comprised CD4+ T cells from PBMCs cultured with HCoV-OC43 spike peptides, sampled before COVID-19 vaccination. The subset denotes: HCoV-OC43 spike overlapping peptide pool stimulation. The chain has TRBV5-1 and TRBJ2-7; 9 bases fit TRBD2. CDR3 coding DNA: TGCGCCAGCAGTGTGCGGGAGGGCCTTGGGGAGCAGTACTTC. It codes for CASSVREGLGEQYF.